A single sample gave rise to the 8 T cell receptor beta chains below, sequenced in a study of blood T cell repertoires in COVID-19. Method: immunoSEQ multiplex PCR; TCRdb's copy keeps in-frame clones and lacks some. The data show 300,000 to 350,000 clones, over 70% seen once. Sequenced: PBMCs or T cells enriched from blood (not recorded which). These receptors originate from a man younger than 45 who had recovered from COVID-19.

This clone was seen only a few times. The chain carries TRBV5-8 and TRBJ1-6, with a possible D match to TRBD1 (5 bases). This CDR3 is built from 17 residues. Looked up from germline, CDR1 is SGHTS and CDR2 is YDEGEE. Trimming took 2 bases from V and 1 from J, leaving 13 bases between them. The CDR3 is CASSFFSGGSYNSPLHF. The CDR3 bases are TGTGCCAGCAGCTTTTTTTCCGGGGGGTCCTATAATTCACCCCTCCACTTT.

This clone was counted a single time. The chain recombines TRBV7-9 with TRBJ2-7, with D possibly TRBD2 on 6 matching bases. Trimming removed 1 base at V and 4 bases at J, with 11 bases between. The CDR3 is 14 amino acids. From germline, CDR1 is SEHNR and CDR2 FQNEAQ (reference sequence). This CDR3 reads CASSLVLGGYEQYF. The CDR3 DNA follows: TGTGCCAGCAGCTTAGTTCTGGGAGGTTACGAGCAGTACTTC.

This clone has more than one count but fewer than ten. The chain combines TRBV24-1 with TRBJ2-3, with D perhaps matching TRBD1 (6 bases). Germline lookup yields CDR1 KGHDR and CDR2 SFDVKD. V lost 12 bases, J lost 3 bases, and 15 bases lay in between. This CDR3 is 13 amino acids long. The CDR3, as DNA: TGTGCCTCAAACAGGGATGGAACAGATACGCAGTATTTT. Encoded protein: CASNRDGTDTQYF.

CDR3 nucleotide sequence: TGTGCCAGCAGTCCTAGCTCGGAGCAGTTCTTC. Translation: CASSPSSEQFF. This chain links TRBV6-5 with TRBJ2-1; weak D call: TRBD2 (5 bases). The CDR3 loop spans 11 amino acids. The V end lost 5 bases, the J end lost 10 bases, and 9 bases lay between the germline ends. From germline, CDR1 is MNHEY and CDR2 SVGAGI.

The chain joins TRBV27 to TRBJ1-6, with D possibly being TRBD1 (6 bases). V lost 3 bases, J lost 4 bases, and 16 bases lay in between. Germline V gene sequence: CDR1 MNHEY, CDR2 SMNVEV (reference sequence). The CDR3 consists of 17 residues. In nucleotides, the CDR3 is TGTGCCAGCAGTTTTTCAATGGACAGAAGATATAATTCACCCCTCCACTTT. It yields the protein CASSFSMDRRYNSPLHF.

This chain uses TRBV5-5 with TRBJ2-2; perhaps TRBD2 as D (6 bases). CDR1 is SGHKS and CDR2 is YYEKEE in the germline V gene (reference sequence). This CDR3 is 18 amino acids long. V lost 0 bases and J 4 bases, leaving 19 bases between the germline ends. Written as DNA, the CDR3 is TGTGCCAGCAGCTTGGAATCTACCGCTCCAGCGGGCACCGGGGAGCTGTTTTTT. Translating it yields CASSLESTAPAGTGELFF.

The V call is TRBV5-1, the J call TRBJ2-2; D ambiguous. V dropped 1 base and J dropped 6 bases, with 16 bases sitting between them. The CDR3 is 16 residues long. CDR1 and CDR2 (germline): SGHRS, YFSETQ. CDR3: CASSLTENRPSGELFF. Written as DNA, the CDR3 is TGCGCCAGCAGCTTGACAGAAAATCGGCCCTCCGGGGAGCTGTTTTTT.

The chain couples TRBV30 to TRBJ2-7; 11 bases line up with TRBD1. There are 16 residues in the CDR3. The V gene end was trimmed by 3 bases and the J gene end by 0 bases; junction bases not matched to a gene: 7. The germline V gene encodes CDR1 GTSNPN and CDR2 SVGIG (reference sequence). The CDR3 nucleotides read TGTGCCTGGAGCCCGCGGACAGGGGGCCTCTCCTACGAGCAGTACTTC. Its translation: CAWSPRTGGLSYEQYF. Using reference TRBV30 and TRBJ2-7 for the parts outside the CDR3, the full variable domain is SQTIHQWPATLVQPVGSPLSLECTVEGTSNPNLYWYRQAAGRGLQLLFYSVGIGQISSEVPQNLSASRPQDRQFILSSKKLLLSDSGFYLCAWSPRTGGLSYEQYFGPGTRLTVT.